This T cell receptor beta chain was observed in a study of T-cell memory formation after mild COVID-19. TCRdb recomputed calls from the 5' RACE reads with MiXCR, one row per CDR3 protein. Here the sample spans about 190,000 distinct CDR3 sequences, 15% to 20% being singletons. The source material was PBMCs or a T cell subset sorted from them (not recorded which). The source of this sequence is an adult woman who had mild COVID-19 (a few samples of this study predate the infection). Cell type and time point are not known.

The CDR3 spells CSATTGGADTGELFF. CDR3 in DNA: TGCAGTGCTACAACAGGGGGCGCGGACACCGGGGAGCTGTTTTTT. The chain couples TRBV20-1 to TRBJ2-2; 9 bases agree with TRBD1. CDR1 DFQATT and CDR2 SNEGSKA come from the germline V gene (reference sequence). The CDR3 is made up of 15 amino acids. J lost 3 bases, V lost 4 bases, and 6 bases had no gene match.